These T cell receptor beta chains were read from a single sample in a study of blood T cell repertoires in COVID-19. Some clones are missing from TCRdb's copy, which holds only in-frame ones; the method was immunoSEQ multiplex PCR. The sample shows over 250,000 clones, 70% to 90% of them seen only once. What was sequenced was peripheral blood. Receptors were obtained from an older woman with acute or convalescent COVID-19. Each CDR3 is given with its conserved first and last residue. A D gene is named only where the DNA matches it firmly. Clone size appears in some rows only: once, few, many, or a class for an expanded clone.

clone_size j_call d_call v_call cdr3_nt cdr3_aa
- TRBJ2-3 TRBD1 TRBV7-6 TGTGCCAGCAGCACAAGGACAGGGAACACAGATACGCAGTATTTT CASSTRTGNTDTQYF
- TRBJ1-2 - TRBV12-3/TRBV12-4 TGTGCCAGCAGTTCAGGGGCGGGCTACACCTTC CASSSGAGYTF
- TRBJ2-1 - TRBV9 TGTGCCAGCGGTCGTTTTAACGGGAGCGACAATGAGCAGTTCTTC CASGRFNGSDNEQFF
- TRBJ2-5 TRBD1 TRBV5-1 TGCGCCAGCAGCTTAGGTGGGACAGAAGAGACCCAGTACTTC CASSLGGTEETQYF
- TRBJ1-3 TRBD1 TRBV6-5 TGTGCCAGCAGTCGGACAGGAAGCTCTGGAAACACCATATATTTT CASSRTGSSGNTIYF
- TRBJ2-1 - TRBV6-6 TGTGCCAGCAGCAACTGGATACCCTTACTAGATTCGGCCTACAATGAGCAGTTCTTC CASSNWIPLLDSAYNEQFF
- TRBJ1-6 - TRBV9 TGTGCCAGCAGCGTAGCGGGGACAAACGTTTCACCCCTCCACTTT CASSVAGTNVSPLHF
- TRBJ1-2 - TRBV6-1 TGTGCCAGCAGTGAAGGGTCCTTGGGGGCGTATGGCTACACCTTC CASSEGSLGAYGYTF
- TRBJ2-3 TRBD2 TRBV19 TGTGCCAGTAGTATTATGGTACTAGCGGGGGGCACAGATACGCAGTATTTT CASSIMVLAGGTDTQYF
- TRBJ2-7 - TRBV4-3 TGCGCCAGCAGCCAAGATCTGGGCTTGACAGCCTACGAGCAGTACTTC CASSQDLGLTAYEQYF
- TRBJ2-1 - TRBV5-1 TGCGCCAGCAGCTTGAGGCAGGGAACTAAGAATGAGCAGTTCTTC CASSLRQGTKNEQFF
- TRBJ1-1 TRBD1 TRBV28 TGTGCCAGCAGTCCTGACAGGGTTCTCACTGAAGCTTTCTTT CASSPDRVLTEAFF
- TRBJ2-3 TRBD2 TRBV5-4 TGTGCCAGCAGCGTTAGCGGGGGCCTGGGAGATACGCAGTATTTT CASSVSGGLGDTQYF
- TRBJ2-3 - TRBV5-1 TGCGCCAGCAGCTTGGACAGCCAAAGAAGTTCGCAGTATTTT CASSLDSQRSSQYF
- TRBJ1-3 - TRBV2 TGTGCCAGCAGTATGTTAGGGGCCTGGAGAAACACCATATATTTT CASSMLGAWRNTIYF
- TRBJ1-2 - TRBV10-1 TGCGCCAGCAGTGTTCACACAGAATTTTCTTATGGCTACACCTTC CASSVHTEFSYGYTF
- TRBJ2-1 TRBD2 TRBV7-9 TGTGCCAGCAGCTTATCGGGAGGGATGTACAATGAGCAGTTCTTC CASSLSGGMYNEQFF
- TRBJ1-1 - TRBV30 TGTGCCTGGAGTGGGGGCCGCTTGGACACTGCTTTTGAAGCTTTCTTT CAWSGGRLDTAFEAFF
once TRBJ2-3 TRBD2 TRBV14 TGTGCCAGCAGCCAAGAACTCTCGGGGGGGCCGTATTTT CASSQELSGGPYF
- TRBJ1-1 - TRBV9 TGTGCCAGCAGCGTAGGTCTTGTTCCTAACACTGAAGCTTTCTTT CASSVGLVPNTEAFF
- TRBJ2-7 - TRBV28 TGTGCCAGCAGTTACGGCGAGCAGTACTTC CASSYGEQYF
- TRBJ1-1 - TRBV7-9 TGTGCCAGCAGCTTAGACGCGTGGGAAGCTTTCTTT CASSLDAWEAFF
- TRBJ1-1 - TRBV11-3 TGTGCCAGCAGCCTAAGACAGAACACTGAAGCTTTCTTT CASSLRQNTEAFF